The 11 T cell receptor beta chains below come from one sample, sequenced in a study of T cell responses to AZD1222 COVID-19 vaccine. Assay: immunoSEQ multiplex PCR; the TCRdb copy retains only in-frame clones and omits some. The repertoire has about 93,000 clones, roughly nine tenths of them found once; the top ten carry more than 2%. The sample was peripheral blood, taken 28 days after the second AZD1222 dose. These receptor sequences come from an adult who received the AZD1222 COVID-19 vaccine.

As DNA, the CDR3 is TGTGCCAGCAGTCCAGACGACGGCCAAGCCACTGAAGCTTTCTTT. Amino acids: CASSPDDGQATEAFF. J is TRBJ1-1 and V is TRBV6-5; no reliable D call. The ends were cut back, 5 bases at V and 4 bases at J, with 17 bases in the middle. Germline loops: CDR1 MNHEY, CDR2 SVGAGI. The CDR3 covers 15 residues.

This clone was detected once. The chain uses TRBV6-6 and TRBJ2-7, with D possibly being TRBD1 or TRBD2 (6 bases each). The CDR3 spans 15 residues. Germline V gives CDR1 MNHNY, CDR2 SVGAGI (reference sequence). The ends were cut back, 6 bases at V and 4 bases at J, with 19 bases in the middle. CDR3 residues: CASSPGQPGVYEQYF. The CDR3 DNA reads TGTGCCAGCAGCCCAGGACAGCCGGGGGTGTACGAGCAGTACTTC.

This sequence joins TRBV3-1 (or the pseudogene TRBV3-2) and TRBJ2-1; possible D gene TRBD2, 6 bases. The germline V gene has CDR1 LGHDT and CDR2 YNNKEL (reference sequence). Trimming shortened V by 2 bases and J by 8 bases, and 13 bases separated the two germline ends. The CDR3 runs to 14 residues. Here the CDR3 reads CASSQRGAADEQFF. Written as DNA, the CDR3 is TGTGCCAGCAGCCAACGCGGGGCCGCCGATGAGCAGTTCTTC.

The chain couples TRBV7-8 to TRBJ2-1, with 7 bases lining up with TRBD2. V gave up 2 bases and J gave up 1 base; unmatched junction bases: 5. Germline CDR1 and CDR2: SGHVS and FQNEAQ. There are 16 residues in the CDR3. CDR3 residues: CASSLWWRESYNEQFF. The CDR3 DNA reads TGTGCCAGCAGCTTATGGTGGCGGGAGTCCTACAATGAGCAGTTCTTC.

This chain connects TRBV19 to TRBJ2-4; 7 positions match TRBD2. CDR1 is LNHDA, CDR2 SQIVND, per germline (reference sequence). V was clipped by 3 bases and J by 3 bases; unmatched bases: 17. This CDR3 is built from 19 residues. The CDR3 here is CASSISLAARAGGKNIQYF. The CDR3 DNA sequence: TGTGCCAGTAGTATTTCCCTAGCGGCGAGGGCCGGTGGCAAAAACATTCAGTACTTC.

V usage is TRBV12-3 or TRBV12-4 and J usage is TRBJ1-2; D may be TRBD1 (5 bases). Trimming stripped 7 bases from V and 6 bases from J, with 12 bases between. The CDR3 contains 12 residues. The CDR3 DNA reads TGTGCCAGCACAGGGTTCTATCATGGCTACACCTTC. Translating it yields CASTGFYHGYTF.

This clone was seen only a few times. V is TRBV2 and J is TRBJ1-4; D is possibly TRBD1 (6 bases). Trimming stripped 8 bases from V and 7 bases from J, with 20 bases between. The germline V gene encodes CDR1 SNHLY and CDR2 FYNNEI. CDR3 length equals 15 residues. The CDR3 sequence: CASWARQARGEKLFF. As DNA, the CDR3 is TGTGCCAGCTGGGCCCGACAGGCCAGGGGTGAAAAACTGTTTTTT.

The rearrangement joins TRBV3-1 (or the pseudogene TRBV3-2) to TRBJ2-7; tentatively, D is TRBD1 (6 bases). There are 15 residues in the CDR3. Per germline, CDR1 LGHDT and CDR2 YNNKEL (reference sequence). V gave up 1 base and J gave up 0 bases, with 10 bases separating them. CDR3 sequence (DNA): TGTGCCAGCAGCCAAGTATGGGACACCTCCTACGAGCAGTACTTC. This codes for CASSQVWDTSYEQYF.

V is TRBV6-5 and J is TRBJ1-1; D unresolved. The length of the CDR3 is 15 residues. Germline V gene lookup returns CDR1 MNHEY and CDR2 SVGAGI. V gave up 8 bases and J gave up 11 bases, with 27 bases separating them. The CDR3 protein is CASLPFRGSFIGAFF. The CDR3 DNA reads TGTGCCAGCCTCCCGTTCCGAGGGTCCTTTATAGGGGCTTTCTTT.

The chain combines TRBV24-1 with TRBJ2-1; perhaps TRBD2 as D (6 bases). Trimming stripped 5 bases from V and 0 bases from J, with 10 bases between. This CDR3 has 15 residues. Germline V lookup: CDR1 KGHDR, CDR2 SFDVKD. CDR3 sequence reads: CATSGGRSSYNEQFF. CDR3 coding DNA: TGTGCCACCAGTGGGGGGAGGAGCTCCTACAATGAGCAGTTCTTC.

V is TRBV5-1 and J is TRBJ2-2, with D possibly being TRBD1 (6 bases). CDR3 length: 14 amino acids. Trimming took 7 bases from V and 4 from J, leaving 14 bases between them. Germline V gene sequence: CDR1 SGHRS, CDR2 YFSETQ. CDR3 loop: CASRPGAFTGELFF. The CDR3 region has the DNA TGCGCCAGCCGGCCAGGGGCCTTCACCGGGGAGCTGTTTTTT.